This TCR beta chain was observed in a study of shared T cell receptors in the human thymus. The data were produced by immunoSEQ multiplex PCR, yet TCRdb's version contains in-frame clones alone and is incomplete. The data hold about 400,000 clones, with around 93% observed a single time. Sequencing was performed on thymocytes. The sequence derives from a human donor.

CDR3 loop: CASTPLRPGPRTAYNEQFF. The CDR3 bases are TGTGCCAGCACCCCCCTGCGGCCTGGTCCTCGGACAGCCTACAATGAGCAGTTCTTC. V and J are TRBV27 and TRBJ2-1, with D perhaps TRBD1 (6 bases). This CDR3 spans 19 amino acids. CDR1 and CDR2 from the germline V gene are MNHEY and SMNVEV (reference sequence). V was shortened by 7 bases and J by 2 bases, with 27 bases between the two germline ends.